This record concerns one T cell receptor (beta chain) sequence. V lost 3 bases and J 6 bases, leaving 17 bases between the germline ends. The CDR3 is made up of 14 amino acids. Germline loops: CDR1 GTSNPN, CDR2 SVGIG (reference sequence). The data originate from a study of long-term antiretroviral therapy in people with HIV. Sequencing relied on immunoSEQ assay v3.0, run at survey level. Each sample had sequencing targeting about 35,000-50,000 T-cell genomes. The repertoire was sequenced with immunoSEQ multiplex PCR; TCRdb's copy has only in-frame clones and lacks some. The data hold over 15,000 clones, with over 70% observed a single time.

The sequence came from a woman aged 45-60 years with HIV. Specimen: unsorted PBMCs, collected 1.5 years before starting antiretroviral therapy. The chain employs TRBV30 and TRBJ1-2; maybe TRBD1 (5 bases). CDR3 residues: CAWRSGQGGDGYTF. DNA of the CDR3: TGTGCCTGGAGATCTGGTCAGGGAGGCGATGGCTACACCTTC.